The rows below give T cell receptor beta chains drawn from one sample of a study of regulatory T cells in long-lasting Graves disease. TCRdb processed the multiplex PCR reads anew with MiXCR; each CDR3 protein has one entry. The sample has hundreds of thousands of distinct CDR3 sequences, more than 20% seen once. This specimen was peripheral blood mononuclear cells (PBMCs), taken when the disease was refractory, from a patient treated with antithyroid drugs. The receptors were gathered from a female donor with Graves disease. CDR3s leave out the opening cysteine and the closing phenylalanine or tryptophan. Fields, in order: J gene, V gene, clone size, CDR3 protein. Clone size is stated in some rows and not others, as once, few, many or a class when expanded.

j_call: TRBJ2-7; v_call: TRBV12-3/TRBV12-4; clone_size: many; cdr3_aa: ASTPGRRFSYEQY
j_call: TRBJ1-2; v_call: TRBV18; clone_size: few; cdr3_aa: ASSRGTGITNYGYT
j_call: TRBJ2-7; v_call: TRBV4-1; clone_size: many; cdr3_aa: ASSHHRDGGSEQY
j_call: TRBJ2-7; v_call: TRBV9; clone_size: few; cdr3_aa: ASSTHRTGTHYEQY
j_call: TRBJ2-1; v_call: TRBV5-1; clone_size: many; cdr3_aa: ASSMGEDEQF
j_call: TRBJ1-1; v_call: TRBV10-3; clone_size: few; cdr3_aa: AISESVWEPEAF
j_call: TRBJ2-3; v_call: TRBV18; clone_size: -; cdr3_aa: ASSPESPDTQY
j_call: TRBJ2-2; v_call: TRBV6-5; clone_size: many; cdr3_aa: ASSYLDTGELF
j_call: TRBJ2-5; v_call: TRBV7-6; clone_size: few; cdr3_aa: ASSPMGKGQETQY
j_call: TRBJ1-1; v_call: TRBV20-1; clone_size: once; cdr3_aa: SASTAESTEAF
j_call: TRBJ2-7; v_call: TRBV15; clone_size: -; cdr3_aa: ATSTRDSSYEQY
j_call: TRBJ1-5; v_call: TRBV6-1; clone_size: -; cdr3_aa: ASRRGGMGSNQPQH
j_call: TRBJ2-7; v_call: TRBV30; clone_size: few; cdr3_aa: AWSGVAGTFYEQY
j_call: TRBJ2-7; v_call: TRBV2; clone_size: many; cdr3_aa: ASSYRDEQQY